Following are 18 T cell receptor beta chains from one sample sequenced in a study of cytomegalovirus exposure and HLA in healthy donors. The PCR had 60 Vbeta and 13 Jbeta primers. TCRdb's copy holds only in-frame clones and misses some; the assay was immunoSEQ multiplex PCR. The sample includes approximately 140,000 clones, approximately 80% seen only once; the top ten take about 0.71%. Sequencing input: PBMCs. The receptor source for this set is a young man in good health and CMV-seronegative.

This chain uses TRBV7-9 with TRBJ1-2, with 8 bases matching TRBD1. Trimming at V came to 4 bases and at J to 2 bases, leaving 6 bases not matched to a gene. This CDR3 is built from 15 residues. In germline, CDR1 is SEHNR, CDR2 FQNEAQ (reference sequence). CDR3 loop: CASSSLGQGNYGYTF. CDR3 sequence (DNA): TGTGCCAGCAGCTCCCTCGGACAGGGAAACTATGGCTACACCTTC.

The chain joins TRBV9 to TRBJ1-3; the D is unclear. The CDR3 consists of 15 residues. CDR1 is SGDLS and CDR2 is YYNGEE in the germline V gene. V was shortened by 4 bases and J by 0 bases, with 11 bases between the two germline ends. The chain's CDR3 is CASSNRFLSGNTIYF. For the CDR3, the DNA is TGTGCCAGCAGCAATCGGTTTCTCTCTGGAAACACCATATATTTT.

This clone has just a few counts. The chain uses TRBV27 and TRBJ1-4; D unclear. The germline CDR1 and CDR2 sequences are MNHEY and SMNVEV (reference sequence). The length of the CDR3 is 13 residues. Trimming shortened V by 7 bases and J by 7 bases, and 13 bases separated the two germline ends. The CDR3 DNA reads TGTGCCAGCACACGGGTTTTCGGTGAAAAACTGTTTTTT. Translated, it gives CASTRVFGEKLFF.

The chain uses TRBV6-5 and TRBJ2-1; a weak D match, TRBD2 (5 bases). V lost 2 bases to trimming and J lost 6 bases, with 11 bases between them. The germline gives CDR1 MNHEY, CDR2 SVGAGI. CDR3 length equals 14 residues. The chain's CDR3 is CASSYNGAGNEQFF. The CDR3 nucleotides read TGTGCCAGCAGTTACAATGGCGCGGGCAATGAGCAGTTCTTC.

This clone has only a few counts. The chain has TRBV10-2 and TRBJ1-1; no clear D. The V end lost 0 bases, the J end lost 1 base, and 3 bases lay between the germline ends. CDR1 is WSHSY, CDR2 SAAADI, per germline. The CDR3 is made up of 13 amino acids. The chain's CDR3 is CASSESQNTEAFF. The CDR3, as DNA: TGCGCCAGCAGTGAGTCCCAGAACACTGAAGCTTTCTTT.

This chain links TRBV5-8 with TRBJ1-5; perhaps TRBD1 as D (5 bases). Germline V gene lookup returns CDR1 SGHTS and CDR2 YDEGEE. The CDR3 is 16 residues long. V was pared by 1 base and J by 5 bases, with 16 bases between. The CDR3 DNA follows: TGTGCCAGCAGCTTGCACCTGGGAGGGGACGATCAGCCCCAGCATTTT. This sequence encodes CASSLHLGGDDQPQHF.

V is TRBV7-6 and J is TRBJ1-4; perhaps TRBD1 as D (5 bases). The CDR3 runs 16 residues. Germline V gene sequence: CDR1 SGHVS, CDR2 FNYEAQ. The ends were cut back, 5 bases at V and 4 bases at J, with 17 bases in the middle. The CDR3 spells CASSRSSWGLNEKLFF. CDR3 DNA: TGTGCCAGCAGCCGTTCATCCTGGGGACTTAATGAAAAACTGTTTTTT.

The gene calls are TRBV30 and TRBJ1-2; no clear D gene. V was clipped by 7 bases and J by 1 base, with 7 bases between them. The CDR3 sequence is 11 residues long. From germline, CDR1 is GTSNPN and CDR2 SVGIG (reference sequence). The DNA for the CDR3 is TGTGCCTATCAGTATAACTATGGCTACACCTTC. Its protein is CAYQYNYGYTF.

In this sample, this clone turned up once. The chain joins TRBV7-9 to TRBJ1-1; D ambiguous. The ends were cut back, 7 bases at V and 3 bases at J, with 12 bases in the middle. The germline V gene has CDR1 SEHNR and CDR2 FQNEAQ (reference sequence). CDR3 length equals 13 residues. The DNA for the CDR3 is TGTGCCAGCATCGGACGGGAGCACACTGAAGCTTTCTTT. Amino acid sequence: CASIGREHTEAFF.

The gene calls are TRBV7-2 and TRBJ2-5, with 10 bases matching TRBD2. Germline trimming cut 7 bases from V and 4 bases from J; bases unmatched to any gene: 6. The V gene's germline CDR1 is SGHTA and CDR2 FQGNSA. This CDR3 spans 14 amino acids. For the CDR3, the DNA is TGTGCCAGCACCCCACTAGCGGGGTTAGAGACCCAGTACTTC. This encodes CASTPLAGLETQYF.

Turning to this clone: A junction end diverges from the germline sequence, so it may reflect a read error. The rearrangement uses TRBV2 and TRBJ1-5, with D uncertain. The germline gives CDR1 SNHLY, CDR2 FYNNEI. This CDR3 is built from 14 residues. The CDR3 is CAIKSGEYNQPRHF. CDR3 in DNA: TGTGCCATCAAAAGCGGGGAGTACAATCAGCCCCGGCATTTT.

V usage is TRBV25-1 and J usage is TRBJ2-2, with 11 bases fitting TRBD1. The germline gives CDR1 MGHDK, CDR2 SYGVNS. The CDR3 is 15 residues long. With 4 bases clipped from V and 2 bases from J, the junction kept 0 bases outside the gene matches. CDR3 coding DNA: TGTGCCAGCAGTGGGACAGGGGGCAACACCGGGGAGCTGTTTTTT. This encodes CASSGTGGNTGELFF.

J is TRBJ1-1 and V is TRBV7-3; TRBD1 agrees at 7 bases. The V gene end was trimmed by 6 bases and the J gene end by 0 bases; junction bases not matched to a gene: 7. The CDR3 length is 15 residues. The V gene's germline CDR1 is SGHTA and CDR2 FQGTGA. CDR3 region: CASRLAGTVNTEAFF. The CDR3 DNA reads TGTGCCAGCAGATTAGCCGGGACAGTGAACACTGAAGCTTTCTTT.

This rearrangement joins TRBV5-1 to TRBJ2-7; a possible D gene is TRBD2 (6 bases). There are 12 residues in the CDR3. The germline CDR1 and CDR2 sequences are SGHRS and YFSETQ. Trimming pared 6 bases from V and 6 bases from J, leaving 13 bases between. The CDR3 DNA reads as TGCGCCAGCAACCCCGGAGGGGCCGAGCAGTACTTC. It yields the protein CASNPGGAEQYF.

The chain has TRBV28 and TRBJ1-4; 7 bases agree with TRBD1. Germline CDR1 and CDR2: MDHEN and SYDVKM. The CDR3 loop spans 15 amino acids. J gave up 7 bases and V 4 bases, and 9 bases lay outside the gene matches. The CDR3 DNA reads TGTGCCAGCAGTTCGTACAGGGGCGGCATTGAAAAACTGTTTTTT. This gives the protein CASSSYRGGIEKLFF. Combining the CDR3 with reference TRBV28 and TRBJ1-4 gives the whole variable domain DVKVTQSSRYLVKRTGEKVFLECVQDMDHENMFWYRQDPGLGLRLIYFSYDVKMKEKGDIPEGYSVSREKKERFSLILESASTNQTSMYLCASSSYRGGIEKLFFGSGTQLSVL.

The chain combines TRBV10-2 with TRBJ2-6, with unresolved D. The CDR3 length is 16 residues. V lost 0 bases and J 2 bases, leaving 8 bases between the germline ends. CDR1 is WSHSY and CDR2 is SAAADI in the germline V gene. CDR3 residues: CASSESGRAGANVLTF. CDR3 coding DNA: TGCGCCAGCAGTGAGTCAGGCCGGGCTGGGGCCAACGTCCTGACTTTC.

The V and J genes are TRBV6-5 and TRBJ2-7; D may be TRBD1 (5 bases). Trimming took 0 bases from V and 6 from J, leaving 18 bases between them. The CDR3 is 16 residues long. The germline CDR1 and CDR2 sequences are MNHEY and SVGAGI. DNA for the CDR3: TGTGCCAGCAGTTACTCGGTGAAAAGGGGTTCAGGCGAGCAGTACTTC. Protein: CASSYSVKRGSGEQYF.

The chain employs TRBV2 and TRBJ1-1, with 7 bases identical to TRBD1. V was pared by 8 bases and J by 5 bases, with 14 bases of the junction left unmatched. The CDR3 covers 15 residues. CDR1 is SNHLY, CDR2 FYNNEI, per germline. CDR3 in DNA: TGTGCCAGCGGAGCCCAGGGGGGAGGATCGACTGAAGCTTTCTTT. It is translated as CASGAQGGGSTEAFF.